This is a list of T cell receptor beta chains from one sample in a study of early T cells in non-severe SARS-CoV-2 infection. TCRdb reprocessed the 5' RACE reads via MiXCR and lists one record per CDR3 protein. The data show about 22,000 distinct CDR3 sequences, about 5% seen once. Sequences were obtained from whole blood. These receptors originate from an adult who was a healthcare worker with PCR-confirmed SARS-CoV-2 infection or an uninfected control (not recorded which). CDR3s include the opening cysteine and the closing phenylalanine or tryptophan. The D gene is left open where the match is weak. Only part of the rows carry a size: once, few, many, or a class if the clone is expanded.

d_call: TRBD1; clone_size: many; v_call: TRBV4-3; j_call: TRBJ2-1; cdr3_aa: CASSQGQGDYNEQFF; cdr3_nt: TGCGCCAGCAGCCAAGGACAGGGCGACTACAATGAGCAGTTCTTC
d_call: TRBD1; clone_size: NA; v_call: TRBV4-3; j_call: TRBJ1-4; cdr3_aa: CASSRDRVVEKLFF; cdr3_nt: TGCGCCAGCAGCCGGGACAGGGTCGTTGAAAAACTGTTTTTT
d_call: NA; clone_size: many; v_call: TRBV7-3; j_call: TRBJ2-1; cdr3_aa: CASSPPVAPSSYNEQFF; cdr3_nt: TGTGCCAGCAGCCCCCCCGTGGCACCGAGCTCCTACAATGAGCAGTTCTTC
d_call: NA; clone_size: NA; v_call: TRBV29-1; j_call: TRBJ1-2; cdr3_aa: CSSEGTAAHNYGYTF; cdr3_nt: TGCAGCTCCGAGGGAACGGCAGCCCATAACTATGGCTACACCTTC
d_call: NA; clone_size: many; v_call: TRBV7-8; j_call: TRBJ2-7; cdr3_aa: CASSPNRDPSF; cdr3_nt: TGTGCCAGCAGTCCGAACAGGGACCCTTCTTTC
d_call: TRBD2; clone_size: NA; v_call: TRBV12-3/TRBV12-4; j_call: TRBJ2-3; cdr3_aa: CASRSGTSFLNPTDTQYF; cdr3_nt: TGTGCCAGCAGGTCCGGGACTAGCTTTCTAAACCCCACAGATACGCAGTATTTT
d_call: NA; clone_size: many; v_call: TRBV10-2; j_call: TRBJ2-7; cdr3_aa: CASSAGSGFYEQYF; cdr3_nt: TGCGCCAGCAGTGCAGGTTCAGGATTCTACGAGCAGTACTTC
d_call: NA; clone_size: many; v_call: TRBV15; j_call: TRBJ1-5; cdr3_aa: CATSTGWDSNQPQHF; cdr3_nt: TGTGCCACCAGCACCGGTTGGGATAGCAATCAGCCCCAGCATTTT
d_call: NA; clone_size: many; v_call: TRBV7-6; j_call: TRBJ1-1; cdr3_aa: CASSFQENTEAFF; cdr3_nt: TGTGCCAGCAGCTTCCAGGAGAACACTGAAGCTTTCTTT
d_call: TRBD1; clone_size: medium-sized; v_call: TRBV20-1; j_call: TRBJ2-5; cdr3_aa: CSAGSGTVLQETQYF; cdr3_nt: TGCAGTGCTGGTTCCGGGACAGTCCTTCAAGAGACCCAGTACTTC
d_call: NA; clone_size: many; v_call: TRBV7-3; j_call: TRBJ2-7; cdr3_aa: CAPLGEAHEQYF; cdr3_nt: TGTGCCCCCCTGGGGGAAGCGCACGAGCAGTACTTC
d_call: NA; clone_size: few; v_call: TRBV5-1; j_call: TRBJ2-7; cdr3_aa: CASSLATSYEQYF; cdr3_nt: TGCGCCAGCAGCTTGGCGACAAGCTACGAGCAGTACTTC
d_call: NA; clone_size: many; v_call: TRBV11-2; j_call: TRBJ2-5; cdr3_aa: CASSLGQFQETQYF; cdr3_nt: TGTGCCAGCAGCTTAGGACAGTTTCAAGAGACCCAGTACTTC
d_call: NA; clone_size: many; v_call: TRBV6-2/TRBV6-3; j_call: TRBJ1-1; cdr3_aa: CASNPTSGTGTEAFF; cdr3_nt: TGTGCCAGCAACCCCACCTCAGGGACGGGCACTGAAGCTTTCTTT